The 7 T cell receptor beta chains listed next were all sequenced from one sample in a study of CD8 T cells in ankylosing spondylitis. TCRdb redid the calling of the 5' RACE reads with MiXCR, one entry per CDR3 protein. The sample includes about 5,700 distinct CDR3 sequences, roughly 2.2% of them seen just once. The sample comprised blood, either unsorted or a sorted T cell fraction (not recorded which). These receptors all stem from a male donor with ankylosing spondylitis or in good health (not recorded which).

This clonotype appeared many times. The chain joins TRBV9 to TRBJ2-3, with D uncertain. Trimming took off 3 bases at V and 5 bases at J, with 7 bases between the two ends. The CDR3 contains 12 residues. Germline V gives CDR1 SGDLS, CDR2 YYNGEE. Here the CDR3 reads CASSGLIDTQYF. For the CDR3, the DNA is TGTGCCAGCAGCGGCCTAATAGATACGCAGTATTTT. The full variable domain, in which reference TRBV9 and TRBJ2-3 provide the parts outside the CDR3, is DSGVTQTPKHLITATGQRVTLRCSPRSGDLSVYWYQQSLDQGLQFLIQYYNGEERAKGNILERFSAQQFPDLHSELNLSSLELGDSALYFCASSGLIDTQYFGPGTRLTVL.

This clonotype was detected many times. This chain joins TRBV9 and TRBJ2-2; perhaps TRBD2 as D (6 bases). The germline V gene encodes CDR1 SGDLS and CDR2 YYNGEE. CDR3 size: 15 residues. V was pared by 1 base and J by 4 bases, with 11 bases between. The CDR3 protein is CASSVFGSGTGELFF. Here the CDR3 DNA reads TGTGCCAGCAGCGTATTCGGGAGTGGCACCGGGGAGCTGTTTTTT.

This clonotype was seen ten or more times. V gene TRBV9 combines with J gene TRBJ2-6, with D possibly matching TRBD1 (6 bases). Germline V CDR1 and CDR2: SGDLS, YYNGEE. Trimming took 0 bases from V and 0 from J, leaving 10 bases between them. The CDR3 spans 17 residues. CDR3 sequence reads: CASSVAQGFSGANVLTF. The CDR3 nucleotides read TGTGCCAGCAGCGTAGCACAGGGCTTCTCTGGGGCCAACGTCCTGACTTTC.

This clonotype was seen ten or more times. The gene calls are TRBV9 and TRBJ2-7; D uncertain. CDR1 is SGDLS, CDR2 YYNGEE, per germline. V lost 2 bases to trimming and J lost 0 bases, with 0 bases between them. The CDR3 runs 11 residues. This CDR3 is CASSVSYEQYF. As DNA, the CDR3 is TGTGCCAGCAGCGTCTCCTACGAGCAGTACTTC.

This clonotype has at least ten counts. The V call is TRBV9, the J call TRBJ1-4; tentatively, D is TRBD1 (6 bases). In germline, CDR1 is SGDLS, CDR2 YYNGEE. This CDR3 has 14 amino acids. V was pared by 0 bases and J by 5 bases, with 8 bases between. The CDR3 region has the DNA TGTGCCAGCAGCGTAGGTACAGGGAATGAAAAACTGTTTTTT. Residues: CASSVGTGNEKLFF.

This clonotype has a count of ten or more. The CDR3 reads CASSLLGDTQYF. The CDR3, as DNA: TGTGCCAGCAGCTTACTCGGCGATACGCAGTATTTT. The chain couples TRBV9 to TRBJ2-3; D gene unclear. This CDR3 has 12 amino acids. CDR1 SGDLS and CDR2 YYNGEE come from the germline V gene. Trimming took 4 bases from V and 6 from J, leaving 9 bases between them.

This clonotype was found many times. The chain is built from TRBV9 and TRBJ2-7; D tentatively fits TRBD1 or TRBD2 (5 bases each). The V gene's germline CDR1 is SGDLS and CDR2 YYNGEE. There are 13 residues in the CDR3. V was trimmed by 2 bases and J by 8 bases, leaving 14 bases between them. CDR3 loop: CASSVSGTAKQYF. The CDR3 nucleotides are TGTGCCAGCAGCGTCTCAGGGACGGCCAAGCAGTACTTC. The full variable domain, in which reference TRBV9 and TRBJ2-7 provide the parts outside the CDR3, is DSGVTQTPKHLITATGQRVTLRCSPRSGDLSVYWYQQSLDQGLQFLIQYYNGEERAKGNILERFSAQQFPDLHSELNLSSLELGDSALYFCASSVSGTAKQYFGPGTRLTVT.